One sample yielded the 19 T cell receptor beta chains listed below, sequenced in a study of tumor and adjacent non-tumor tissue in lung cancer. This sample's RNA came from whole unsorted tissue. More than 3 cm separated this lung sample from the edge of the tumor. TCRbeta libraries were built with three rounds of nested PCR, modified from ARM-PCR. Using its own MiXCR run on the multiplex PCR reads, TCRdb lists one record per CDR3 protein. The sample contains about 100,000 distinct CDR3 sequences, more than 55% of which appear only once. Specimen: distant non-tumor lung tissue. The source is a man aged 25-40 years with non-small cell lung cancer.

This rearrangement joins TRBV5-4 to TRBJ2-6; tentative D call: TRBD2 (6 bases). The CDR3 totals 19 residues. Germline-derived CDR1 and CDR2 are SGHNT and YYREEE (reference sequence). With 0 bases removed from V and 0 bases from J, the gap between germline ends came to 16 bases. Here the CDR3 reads CASSLVIIAEFSGANVLTF. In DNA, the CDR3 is TGTGCCAGCAGCTTGGTGATCATAGCGGAGTTCTCTGGGGCCAACGTCCTGACTTTC.

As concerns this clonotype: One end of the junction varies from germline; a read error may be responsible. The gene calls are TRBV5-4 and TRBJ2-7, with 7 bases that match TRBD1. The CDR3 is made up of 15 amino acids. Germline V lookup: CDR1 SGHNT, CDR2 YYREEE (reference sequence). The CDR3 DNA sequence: TGTACCAGCAGCCGAGACAGGGTGAGCATCTGGGAGCAGCACTTC. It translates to CTSSRDRVSIWEQHF.

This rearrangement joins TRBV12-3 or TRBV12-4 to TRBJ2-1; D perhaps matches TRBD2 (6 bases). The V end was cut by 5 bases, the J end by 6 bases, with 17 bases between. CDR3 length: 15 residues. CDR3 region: CASSRLDGGGNEQFF. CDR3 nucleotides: TGTGCCAGCAGTAGACTAGATGGCGGAGGCAATGAGCAGTTCTTC.

The CDR3 DNA follows: TGTGCCAGCAGCTTAGCGTCGTCTAGCGGGAATGAGCAGTTCTTC. Translated, it gives CASSLASSSGNEQFF. The chain links TRBV11-2 to TRBJ2-1; 8 bases are shared with TRBD2. The V gene end was trimmed by 1 base and the J gene end by 7 bases; junction bases not matched to a gene: 6. Germline loops: CDR1 SGHAT, CDR2 FQNNGV. This CDR3 comprises 15 residues.

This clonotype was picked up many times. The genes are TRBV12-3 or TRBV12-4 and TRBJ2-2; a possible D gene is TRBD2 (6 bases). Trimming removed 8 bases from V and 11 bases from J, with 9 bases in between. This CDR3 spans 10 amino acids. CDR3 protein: CASGGAELFF. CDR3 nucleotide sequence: TGTGCCAGCGGAGGGGCAGAGCTGTTTTTT.

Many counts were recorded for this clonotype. The CDR3 spells CASSLAGDTGELFF. The CDR3 DNA is TGCGCCAGCAGCTTGGCCGGGGACACCGGGGAGCTGTTTTTT. The chain couples TRBV5-1 to TRBJ2-2, with D perhaps matching TRBD2 (5 bases). V was trimmed by 0 bases and J by 3 bases, leaving 6 bases between them. From germline, CDR1 is SGHRS and CDR2 YFSETQ. This CDR3 region has 14 residues.

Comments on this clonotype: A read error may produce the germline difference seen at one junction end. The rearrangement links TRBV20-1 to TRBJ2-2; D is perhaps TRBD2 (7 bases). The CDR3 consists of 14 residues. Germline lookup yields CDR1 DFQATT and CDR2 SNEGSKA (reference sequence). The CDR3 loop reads CSAPKGGYTGELLF. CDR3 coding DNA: TGCAGTGCCCCAAAGGGGGGGTACACCGGGGAGCTGCTCTTT.

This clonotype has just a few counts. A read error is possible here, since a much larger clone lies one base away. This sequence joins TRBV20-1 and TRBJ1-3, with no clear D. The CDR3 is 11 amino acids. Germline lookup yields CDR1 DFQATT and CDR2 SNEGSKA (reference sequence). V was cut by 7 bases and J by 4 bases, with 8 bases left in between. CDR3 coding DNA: TGCAGTGACCGAGCGGGAAACACCATATATTTT. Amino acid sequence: CSDRAGNTIYF.

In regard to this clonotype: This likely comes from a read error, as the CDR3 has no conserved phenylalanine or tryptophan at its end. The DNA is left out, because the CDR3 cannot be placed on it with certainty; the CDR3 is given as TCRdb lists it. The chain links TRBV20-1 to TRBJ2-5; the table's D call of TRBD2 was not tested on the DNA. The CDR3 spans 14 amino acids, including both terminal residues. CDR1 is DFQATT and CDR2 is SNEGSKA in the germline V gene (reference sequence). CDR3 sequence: CSASGLAGGETPYL.

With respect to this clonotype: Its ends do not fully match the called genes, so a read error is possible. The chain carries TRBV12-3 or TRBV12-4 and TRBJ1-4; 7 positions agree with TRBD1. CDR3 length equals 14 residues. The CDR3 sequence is CASGRDSFNENLFF. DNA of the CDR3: TGTGCCAGCGGTCGGGACAGTTTTAATGAAAATCTGTTTTTT.

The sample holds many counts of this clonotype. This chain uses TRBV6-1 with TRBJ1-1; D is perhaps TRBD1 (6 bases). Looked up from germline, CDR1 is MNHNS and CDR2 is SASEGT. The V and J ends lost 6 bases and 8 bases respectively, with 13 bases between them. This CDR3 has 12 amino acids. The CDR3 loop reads CASSRGGLEAFF. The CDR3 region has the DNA TGTGCCAGCAGCAGGGGAGGGTTGGAAGCTTTCTTT.

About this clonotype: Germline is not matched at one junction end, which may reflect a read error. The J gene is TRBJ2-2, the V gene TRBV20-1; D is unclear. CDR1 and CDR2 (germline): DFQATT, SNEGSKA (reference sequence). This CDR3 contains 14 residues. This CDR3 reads CSARDTANIGELFF. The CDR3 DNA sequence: TGCAGTGCTAGAGATACTGCGAACATCGGGGAGCTGTTTTTT.

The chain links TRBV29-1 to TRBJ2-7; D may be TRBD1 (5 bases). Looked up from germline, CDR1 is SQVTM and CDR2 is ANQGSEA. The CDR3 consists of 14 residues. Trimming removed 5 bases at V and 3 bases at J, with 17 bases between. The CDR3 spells CSVNARTLNYEQYF. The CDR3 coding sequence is TGCAGCGTTAATGCCAGGACACTCAACTACGAGCAGTACTTC.

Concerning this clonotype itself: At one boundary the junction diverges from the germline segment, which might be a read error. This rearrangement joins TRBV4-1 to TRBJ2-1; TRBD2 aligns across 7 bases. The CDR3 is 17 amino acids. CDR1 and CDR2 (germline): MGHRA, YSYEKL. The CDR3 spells CTSSQVSGGGSYNEQFF. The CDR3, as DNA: TGCACCAGCAGCCAAGTGAGTGGGGGGGGCTCCTACAATGAGCAGTTCTTC.

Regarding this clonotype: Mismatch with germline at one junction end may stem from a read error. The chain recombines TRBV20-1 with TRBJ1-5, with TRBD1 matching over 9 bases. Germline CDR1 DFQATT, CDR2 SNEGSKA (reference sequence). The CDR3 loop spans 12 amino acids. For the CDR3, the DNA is TGCTGTGCCCGGGACAGGGATCAACCACAGCATTTT. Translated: CCARDRDQPQHF.

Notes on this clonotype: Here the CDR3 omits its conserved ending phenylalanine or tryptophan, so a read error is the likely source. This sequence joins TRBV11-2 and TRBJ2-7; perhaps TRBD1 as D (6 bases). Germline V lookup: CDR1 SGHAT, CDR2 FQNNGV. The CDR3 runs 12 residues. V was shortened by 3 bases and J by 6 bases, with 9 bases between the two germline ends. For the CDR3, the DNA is TGTGCCAGCAGCTTTACAGGGATCGAGCAGTACTAC. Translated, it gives CASSFTGIEQYY.

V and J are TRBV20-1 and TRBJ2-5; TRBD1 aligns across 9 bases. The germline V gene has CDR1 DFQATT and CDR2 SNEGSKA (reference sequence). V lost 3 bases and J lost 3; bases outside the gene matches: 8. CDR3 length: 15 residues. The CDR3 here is CSARGSGTGKETQYF. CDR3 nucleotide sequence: TGCAGTGCTAGGGGATCGGGGACAGGGAAAGAGACCCAGTACTTC.

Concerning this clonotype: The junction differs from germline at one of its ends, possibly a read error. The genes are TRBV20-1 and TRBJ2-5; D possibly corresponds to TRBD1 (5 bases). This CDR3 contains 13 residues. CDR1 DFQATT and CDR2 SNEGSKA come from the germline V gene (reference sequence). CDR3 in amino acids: CIARAPGQETRYF. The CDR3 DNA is TGCATTGCTAGAGCCCCCGGACAAGAGACCCGGTACTTC.

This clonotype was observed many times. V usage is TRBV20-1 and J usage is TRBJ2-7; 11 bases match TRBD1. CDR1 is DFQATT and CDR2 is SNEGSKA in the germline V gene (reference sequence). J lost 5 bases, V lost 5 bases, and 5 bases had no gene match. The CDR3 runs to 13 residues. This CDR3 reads CSAPRTGGDEQYF. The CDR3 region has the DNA TGCAGTGCTCCCCGGACAGGGGGCGACGAGCAGTACTTC.